One sample yielded the 9 T cell receptor beta chains listed below, sequenced in a study of cytomegalovirus exposure and HLA in healthy donors. In the PCR, 60 Vbeta and 13 Jbeta primers were used. TCRdb's table, derived via immunoSEQ multiplex PCR, lists solely in-frame clones and lacks some. The sample includes under 200,000 clones, 79% of them seen just once. Sequenced: PBMCs. The receptors derive from a woman between 50 and 59 years old in good health and CMV-seronegative.

This rearrangement joins TRBV9 to TRBJ2-7, with D perhaps matching TRBD1 (6 bases). The length of the CDR3 is 15 residues. Germline assignment: CDR1 SGDLS and CDR2 YYNGEE. V was clipped by 0 bases and J by 5 bases, with 15 bases between them. CDR3 amino acids: CASSVDITGYHEQYF. The CDR3 DNA reads as TGTGCCAGCAGCGTAGATATCACAGGGTATCACGAGCAGTACTTC.

The J gene is TRBJ1-1, the V gene TRBV2, with 9 bases matching TRBD1. This CDR3 comprises 13 residues. Germline CDR1 and CDR2: SNHLY and FYNNEI. J gave up 5 bases and V 6 bases, and 4 bases lay outside the gene matches. CDR3: CASRRTGETEAFF. Here the CDR3 DNA reads TGTGCCAGCAGGAGGACAGGGGAGACTGAAGCTTTCTTT.

The gene calls are TRBV28 and TRBJ1-5, with D tentatively TRBD1 (6 bases). V was clipped by 2 bases and J by 8 bases, with 7 bases between them. Looked up from germline, CDR1 is MDHEN and CDR2 is SYDVKM. CDR3 length: 12 amino acids. CDR3 sequence: CASSLTGKPQHF. CDR3 coding DNA: TGTGCCAGCAGTTTAACAGGGAAGCCCCAGCATTTT.

The genes are TRBV10-3 and TRBJ2-7, with 11 positions matching TRBD1. The CDR3 is made up of 16 amino acids. J was trimmed by 6 bases and V by 3 bases; bases with no gene match: 10. The germline V gene encodes CDR1 ENHRY and CDR2 SYGVKD. The CDR3 DNA is TGTGCCATCAGTGAATCACTTGGGACAGGGGGGAGCGAGCAGTACTTC. Protein sequence: CAISESLGTGGSEQYF.

This clone has a single count. This chain joins TRBV7-2 and TRBJ2-1, with TRBD2 matching over 15 bases. The CDR3 spans 15 residues. The germline CDR1 and CDR2 sequences are SGHTA and FQGNSA. V lost 5 bases, J lost 7 bases, and 3 bases stayed unmatched. The CDR3 DNA follows: TGTGCCAGCAGCCGGGGACTAGCGGGGGGAAATGAGCAGTTCTTC. It is translated as CASSRGLAGGNEQFF.

This clone was observed a few times. The rearrangement uses TRBV5-1 and TRBJ2-2; 8 bases are shared with TRBD1. This CDR3 has 13 amino acids. Germline V gives CDR1 SGHRS, CDR2 YFSETQ. V lost 5 bases and J lost 3; bases outside the gene matches: 0. CDR3 DNA sequence: TGCGCCAGCAGACAGGGGGACACCGGGGAGCTGTTTTTT. It encodes CASRQGDTGELFF.

The chain joins TRBV27 to TRBJ2-3; perhaps TRBD1 as D (5 bases). Trimming left V 2 bases short and J 2 bases short, with 17 bases between. Germline CDR1 and CDR2: MNHEY and SMNVEV (reference sequence). The CDR3 consists of 17 residues. The CDR3 DNA reads as TGTGCCAGCAGTTTAGTTCGAACAGGAGCTCACACAGATACGCAGTATTTT. It translates to CASSLVRTGAHTDTQYF.

The chain employs TRBV25-1 and TRBJ2-6; TRBD1 matches at 7 bases. In germline, CDR1 is MGHDK, CDR2 SYGVNS. V gave up 4 bases and J gave up 0 bases; unmatched junction bases: 6. The CDR3 is 17 residues long. CDR3 bases: TGTGCCAGCAGTGCGAGGGACAGCGTCTCTGGGGCCAACGTCCTGACTTTC. Translation: CASSARDSVSGANVLTF.

The chain has TRBV28 and TRBJ1-2, with 8 bases that match TRBD1. J was trimmed by 4 bases and V by 6 bases; bases with no gene match: 4. CDR1 and CDR2 from the germline V gene are MDHEN and SYDVKM. The CDR3 sequence is 13 residues long. CDR3 bases: TGTGCCAGCAGCGTGGGACAGGTCTATGGCTACACCTTC. It translates to CASSVGQVYGYTF.